The entry that follows covers one T cell receptor beta chain sequence. Its antigen specificity is not known. Base qualities are missing; no much larger clone stands one base away. The data stem from a study of type 1 regulatory T cells (dated by TCRdb to 2020 to 2022). Study-wide context: An in vitro protocol by which a Tr1-enriched, alloantigen-specific CD4 T cell product named T-allo10 was generated was characterized in the study. Patients with hematological malignancies who were receiving allogeneic hematopoietic stem cell transplantation were the group in which T-allo10 was being clinically evaluated.

From cysteine to phenylalanine, the CDR3 is 13 amino acids long. Just the 39-base CDR3 DNA is kept, in frame starting at base 1. From the germline V gene (reference sequence), CDR1 is SGHKS and CDR2 is YYEKEE. V has 7 bases trimmed and J has 1 base trimmed; junction bases matching no gene number 0. TCRdb names Illumina MiSeq as the instrument used. TCRdb reprocessed the public reads (quality trimming at Q25 with fastp, clone calling with MiXCR) and kept in-frame beta chains. Merged by CDR3 protein, the rows form single entries marked with the most common genes and DNA. The table for this sample lists approximately 97,000 distinct CDR3 sequences; 30% to 35% of them were counted only once. The ten largest clones add up to 2% to 2.5% of the sample.

The chain couples TRBV5-5 to TRBJ2-2; 8 nucleotides in the junction match TRBD1. This sequence originates from a human donor in good health. The material sequenced was CD4+ T cells, either the whole sample or a sorted fraction (not recorded which). The base sequence is TGTGCCAGCGGGACAGGGAACACCGGGGAGCTGTTTTTT. The encoded protein is CASGTGNTGELFF.